This TCR beta chain was captured in a study of blood T cell repertoires in COVID-19. The CDR3 spans 14 residues. J gave up 6 bases and V 3 bases, and 8 bases lay outside the gene matches. Germline lookup yields CDR1 LNHNV and CDR2 YYDKDF (reference sequence). By share, this clone ranks as large. The data were produced by immunoSEQ multiplex PCR, yet TCRdb's version contains in-frame clones alone and is incomplete. The table has 200,000 or so clones, more than 65% seen once. The receptor comes from a man aged 40-55 years who had recovered from COVID-19. The rearrangement uses TRBV15 and TRBJ2-7; 7 nucleotides match TRBD1. Source material: PBMCs or T cells enriched from blood (not recorded which). The CDR3 DNA reads TGTGCCACCAGCAGTTACAGGGGAGTGGCCGAGCAGTACTTC. This encodes CATSSYRGVAEQYF.